Presented here are 20 T cell receptor beta chains from one specimen sequenced in a study of T cells expressing NK-cell markers. Reprocessing the 5' RACE reads, TCRdb reports a single entry for every CDR3 protein and omits DNA. In all, the sample yields some 410,000 distinct CDR3 sequences. Sequencing was performed on blood T cells: a sorted CD56 or NKG2C T cell subset, CD4+ or CD8+ T cells, or bulk PBMC T cells (not recorded which). The source of these receptors is a woman between 18 and 69 years old in good health.

The V call is TRBV11-2, the J call TRBJ2-1; TCRdb proposes TRBD2, but this gene call is untestable without DNA. Germline V lookup: CDR1 SGHAT, CDR2 FQNNGV. This CDR3 contains 16 residues. The CDR3 sequence: CASSLIASGVLNEQFF.

This sequence joins TRBV5-4 and TRBJ1-1; TCRdb's D call of TRBD1 is untestable without DNA. Germline CDR1 is SGHNT and CDR2 is YYREEE (reference sequence). CDR3 length: 16 residues. This chain's CDR3 is CASSFRPDRGNTEAFF.

The chain combines TRBV9 with TRBJ2-5; TCRdb's D call of TRBD1 is untestable without DNA. The CDR3 length is 17 residues. Germline lookup yields CDR1 SGDLS and CDR2 YYNGEE. CDR3 region: CASSVVPTVHPWETQYF.

This chain connects TRBV12-3 or TRBV12-4 to TRBJ2-3; with no DNA, the TCRdb D assignment of TRBD1 cannot be verified. This CDR3 is 14 amino acids long. CDR3 residues: CALRGDSPTDTQYF.

This chain links TRBV9 with TRBJ2-1; the TCRdb call, TRBD1, lacks DNA for checking. The CDR3 is 14 residues long. Germline V gene sequence: CDR1 SGDLS, CDR2 YYNGEE. The CDR3 protein is CASSLMGGPDEQFF.

The gene calls are TRBV19 and TRBJ2-5; TCRdb's assignment of TRBD1 cannot be checked, as there is no DNA. This CDR3 contains 16 residues. Germline CDR1 LNHDA, CDR2 SQIVND (reference sequence). This CDR3 is CASSTTWGTGAETQYF.

The genes are TRBV4-1 and TRBJ2-1; the TCRdb call, TRBD1, lacks DNA for checking. This CDR3 region has 13 residues. Germline assignment: CDR1 MGHRA and CDR2 YSYEKL. The CDR3: CASSQEVGDEQFF.

V gene TRBV6-5 combines with J gene TRBJ2-5; TCRdb reports TRBD2, a call that lacks DNA to check it against. The germline V gene has CDR1 MNHEY and CDR2 SVGAGI. There are 17 residues in the CDR3. CDR3 loop: CASSYSFLAGGLETQYF.

This chain uses TRBV6-1 with TRBJ1-6. CDR3 length equals 14 residues. In germline, CDR1 is MNHNS, CDR2 SASEGT. The CDR3 sequence is CASRLRVNNSPLHF.

The chain recombines TRBV6-1 with TRBJ2-7; TCRdb returns TRBD1, unconfirmable since there is no DNA. Germline CDR1 and CDR2: MNHNS and SASEGT. The CDR3 loop spans 15 amino acids. The CDR3: CASDKGTGGTYEQYF.

This chain connects TRBV18 to TRBJ2-1; TCRdb names TRBD2, which stays unverified in the absence of DNA. Germline loops: CDR1 KGHSH, CDR2 LQKENI. The CDR3 loop spans 17 amino acids. CDR3 amino acids: CASSSRGGRMEDNEQFF. Full variable domain (outside the CDR3, taken from reference TRBV18 and TRBJ2-1): NAGVMQNPRHLVRRRGQEARLRCSPMKGHSHVYWYRQLPEEGLKFMVYLQKENIIDESGMPKERFSAEFPKEGPSILRIQQVVRGDSAAYFCASSSRGGRMEDNEQFFGPGTRLTVL.

The V call is TRBV7-8, the J call TRBJ2-3; TCRdb proposes TRBD2, but this gene call is untestable without DNA. In germline, CDR1 is SGHVS, CDR2 FQNEAQ. CDR3 length equals 14 residues. The CDR3 loop is CASSQTSASDTQYF.

This chain connects TRBV9 to TRBJ1-1. The CDR3 length is 13 residues. Germline lookup yields CDR1 SGDLS and CDR2 YYNGEE. CDR3 protein: CASKGYGDTEAFF.

J is TRBJ2-3 and V is TRBV5-1; without DNA, the TCRdb call of TRBD1 cannot be checked. CDR1 is SGHRS and CDR2 is YFSETQ in the germline V gene. This CDR3 has 15 amino acids. The CDR3 here is CASSLEGGLPDTQYF.

The rearrangement uses TRBV29-1 and TRBJ1-1; TCRdb's D call, TRBD1, is unchecked because there is no DNA. CDR3 length: 13 amino acids. Germline CDR1 SQVTM, CDR2 ANQGSEA. CDR3 amino acids: CSVAETANTEAFF.

The chain recombines TRBV3-1 with TRBJ2-1; TCRdb reports TRBD1, a call that lacks DNA to check it against. There are 15 residues in the CDR3. The V gene's germline CDR1 is LGHDT and CDR2 YNNKEL (reference sequence). CDR3: CASSIPRDDYNEQFF.

V usage is TRBV3-1 and J usage is TRBJ2-1. Per germline, CDR1 LGHDT and CDR2 YNNKEL (reference sequence). There are 11 residues in the CDR3. CDR3 loop: CASSVTSEQFF.

The chain links TRBV11-2 to TRBJ2-1. This CDR3 region has 14 residues. Germline V lookup: CDR1 SGHAT, CDR2 FQNNGV. This chain's CDR3 is CASSFWPAHNEQFF.

CDR3 residues: CASSLATTETQYF. The V call is TRBV7-9, the J call TRBJ2-5. There are 13 residues in the CDR3. Germline values: CDR1 SEHNR, CDR2 FQNEAQ (reference sequence).

The chain links TRBV20-1 to TRBJ2-1; TCRdb indicates TRBD2, and absent DNA this call remains unverified. This CDR3 region has 13 residues. Germline CDR1 and CDR2: DFQATT and SNEGSKA (reference sequence). CDR3 region: CSARAGGTNEQFF.